Each of the 24 T cell receptor beta chains below was sequenced from the same sample in a study of OX40 agonist ivuxolimab in advanced cancers. Generated by immunoSEQ multiplex PCR, the TCRdb table keeps only in-frame clones and is missing some. The sample holds 65,000 to 90,000 clones, 80% to 90% seen once. The material was CD4+ or CD8+ T cells sorted from blood, obtained in a trial of the OX40 agonist ivuxolimab. These receptors originate from an adult with an advanced solid tumor such as melanoma, head and neck, liver or kidney cancer.

With respect to this clone: This clone may be a read error of a much larger clone one base away. At the DNA level, this CDR3 is encoded by other sequences in the same sample as well. The chain carries TRBV18 and TRBJ1-1, with TRBD1 matching 9 bases. J lost 6 bases, V lost 3 bases, and 2 bases had no gene match. From germline, CDR1 is KGHSH and CDR2 LQKENI. This CDR3 is 13 amino acids long. The CDR3 here is CASSPGQGAEAFF. The CDR3 region has the DNA TGTGCCAGCTCACCGGGACAGGGCGCTGAAGCTTTCTTT.

The chain links TRBV19 to TRBJ2-2; 12 positions agree with TRBD2. Germline CDR1 reads LNHDA; CDR2 reads SQIVND (reference sequence). This CDR3 region has 17 residues. Unmatched junction bases numbered 10, after V lost 7 bases and J lost 4 bases. The CDR3 reads CASTSLAGGRPTGELFF. The CDR3 DNA follows: TGTGCCAGTACGTCCCTAGCGGGAGGGAGGCCCACCGGGGAGCTGTTTTTT.

This clone occurred a few times. The rearrangement joins TRBV28 to TRBJ1-4; 8 positions agree with TRBD1. The CDR3 loop spans 14 amino acids. With V trimmed by 3 bases and J by 6 bases, 3 bases remained unmatched. Germline CDR1 reads MDHEN; CDR2 reads SYDVKM. The CDR3 region has the DNA TGTGCCAGCAGTTTGACAGGGGAGTATGAAAAACTGTTTTTT. Residues: CASSLTGEYEKLFF.

The chain combines TRBV21-1 with TRBJ2-7; no DNA check was done on the table's D call, TRBD1. TRBV21-1 is noted as a pseudogene. The CDR3 loop spans 14 amino acids. CDR3 nucleotides: TGTGCCAGCAGCACTCCGGGACAGCACTACGAGCAGTACTTC. Encoded protein: CASSTPGQHYEQYF.

V and J are TRBV7-2 and TRBJ2-3; D call uncertain. The germline CDR1 and CDR2 sequences are SGHTA and FQGNSA. The CDR3 is 11 residues long. The ends were cut back, 3 bases at V and 5 bases at J, with 3 bases in the middle. CDR3 protein: CASSFKDTQYF. CDR3 DNA: TGTGCCAGCAGCTTTAAAGATACGCAGTATTTT.

The chain couples TRBV29-1 to TRBJ1-4; D remains unclear. Germline V lookup: CDR1 SQVTM, CDR2 ANQGSEA. The CDR3 is made up of 13 amino acids. Trimming stripped 5 bases from V and 5 bases from J, with 12 bases between. The DNA for the CDR3 is TGCAGCGTTCGCGGCGGCCTAAATGAAAAACTGTTTTTT. Its protein product is CSVRGGLNEKLFF.

The gene calls are TRBV6-1 and TRBJ1-1; D call uncertain. The CDR3 spans 11 residues. V lost 3 bases, J lost 11 bases, and 10 bases lay in between. Germline loops: CDR1 MNHNS, CDR2 SASEGT. The CDR3 bases are TGTGCCAGCAGTGAGCAACGGGCGGCTTTCTTT. This codes for CASSEQRAAFF.

The chain employs TRBV7-3 and TRBJ2-1; TRBD2 matches 14 bases. The CDR3 contains 17 residues. V was clipped by 0 bases and J by 7 bases; unmatched bases: 5. From germline, CDR1 is SGHTA and CDR2 FQGTGA. This CDR3 reads CASSLTGTSGSLNEQFF. The DNA of the CDR3 is TGTGCCAGCAGCTTAACCGGGACTAGCGGGAGTCTGAATGAGCAGTTCTTC.

The chain uses TRBV2 and TRBJ1-1; tentatively, D is TRBD1 (5 bases). The CDR3 spans 12 residues. Germline assignment: CDR1 SNHLY and CDR2 FYNNEI. Trimming shortened V by 2 bases and J by 6 bases, and 7 bases separated the two germline ends. In DNA form, the CDR3 reads TGTGCCAGCAGTGAATGGGGGGCTGAAGCTTTCTTT. It specifies CASSEWGAEAFF.

The CDR3 protein is CASSTSGRTDTQYF. For the CDR3, the DNA is TGTGCCAGCAGTACTAGCGGGAGGACAGATACGCAGTATTTT. This sequence joins TRBV6-5 and TRBJ2-3; 12 positions agree with TRBD2. J gave up 3 bases and V 5 bases, and 0 bases lay outside the gene matches. Germline V gene sequence: CDR1 MNHEY, CDR2 SVGAGI. The CDR3 contains 14 residues.

This rearrangement joins TRBV5-4 to TRBJ1-3; D not certain. Germline CDR1 SGHNT, CDR2 YYREEE (reference sequence). The CDR3 sequence is 16 residues long. Trimming pared 0 bases from V and 0 bases from J, leaving 10 bases between. The CDR3 DNA is TGTGCCAGCAGCTTGGTCGGCTCCGTCTCTGGAAACACCATATATTTT. As protein: CASSLVGSVSGNTIYF.

This clone was found once. The V call is TRBV11-2, the J call TRBJ2-1; no firm D call. Trimming shortened V by 3 bases and J by 0 bases, and 9 bases separated the two germline ends. The CDR3 loop spans 15 amino acids. CDR1 and CDR2 from the germline V gene are SGHAT and FQNNGV. The CDR3 protein is CASSFRARSYNEQFF. The CDR3 DNA reads TGTGCCAGCAGCTTCCGCGCTCGCTCCTACAATGAGCAGTTCTTC.

This clone occurred once. The genes are TRBV5-1 and TRBJ2-3; 12 nucleotides agree with TRBD2. V gave up 7 bases and J gave up 4 bases; unmatched junction bases: 1. Germline values: CDR1 SGHRS, CDR2 YFSETQ. CDR3 length: 13 amino acids. The CDR3 sequence is CASGLAGSDTQYF. As DNA, the CDR3 is TGCGCCAGCGGACTAGCGGGATCAGATACGCAGTATTTT.

The gene calls are TRBV6-6 and TRBJ1-1, with TRBD1 identical over 9 bases. The ends lost 2 bases at V and 1 base at J; junction bases unmatched: 2. Germline V gene data show CDR1 as MNHNY and CDR2 as SVGAGI (reference sequence). The CDR3 is 15 amino acids. The CDR3 is CASSYRQGGNTEAFF. CDR3 bases: TGTGCCAGCAGTTACCGACAGGGGGGGAACACTGAAGCTTTCTTT.

The rearrangement joins TRBV6-5 to TRBJ1-1; 7 bases line up with TRBD1. The V and J ends lost 5 bases and 0 bases, in that order; junction bases with no gene match: 6. Germline-derived CDR1 and CDR2 are MNHEY and SVGAGI. The CDR3 spans 15 residues. For the CDR3, the DNA is TGTGCCAGCAGTCTACAGGGGTCACTGAACACTGAAGCTTTCTTT. It specifies CASSLQGSLNTEAFF.

V gene TRBV6-5 combines with J gene TRBJ2-5; 11 positions agree with TRBD2. V lost 0 bases, J lost 5 bases, and 5 bases stayed unmatched. The length of the CDR3 is 16 residues. CDR1 MNHEY and CDR2 SVGAGI come from the germline V gene. The CDR3 reads CASSYSSGRAGETQYF. The DNA of the CDR3 is TGTGCCAGCAGTTACTCTAGCGGGAGGGCAGGGGAGACCCAGTACTTC.

In this sample, this clone turned up a few times. This chain uses TRBV6-5 with TRBJ2-7; 7 nucleotides match TRBD2. CDR1 MNHEY and CDR2 SVGAGI come from the germline V gene. V shed 4 bases and J 0 bases; nucleotides not matched to a gene: 6. This CDR3 spans 15 amino acids. The CDR3 DNA reads as TGTGCCAGCAGTTTTGAGCGGGAACCCTCCTACGAGCAGTACTTC. This gives the protein CASSFEREPSYEQYF.

The V and J genes are TRBV5-4 and TRBJ1-5, with 7 bases aligning to TRBD1. Germline V lookup: CDR1 SGHNT, CDR2 YYREEE (reference sequence). This CDR3 contains 14 residues. The junction had 1 base not matched to a gene; V was cut back by 1 base and J by 3 bases. The CDR3 coding sequence is TGTGCCAGCAGCTTGCAGGGGGTCAATCAGCCCCAGCATTTT. It yields the protein CASSLQGVNQPQHF.

The chain is built from TRBV13 and TRBJ2-7; perhaps TRBD2 as D (5 bases). The germline V and J ends were trimmed by 5 bases and 1 base, with 18 bases remaining between them. Germline CDR1 is PRHDT and CDR2 is FYEKMQ (reference sequence). The CDR3 sequence is 16 residues long. CDR3 protein: CASSPLGSRASYEQYF. The CDR3 DNA reads as TGTGCCAGCAGCCCCCTTGGGAGTCGGGCGTCCTACGAGCAGTACTTC.

This clone was picked up one time. This sequence joins TRBV28 and TRBJ2-5, with 15 bases lining up with TRBD2. Losses at the gene ends were 5 bases for V and 4 bases for J; bases not matched to a gene: 2. There are 15 residues in the CDR3. Germline assignment: CDR1 MDHEN and CDR2 SYDVKM. The CDR3 nucleotides are TGTGCCAGCAGTCCGGGACTAGCGGGAGGAGAGACCCAGTACTTC. It translates to CASSPGLAGGETQYF.

This chain uses TRBV28 with TRBJ2-5; no firm D call. The germline gives CDR1 MDHEN, CDR2 SYDVKM. Trimming removed 2 bases from V and 5 bases from J, with 9 bases in between. The CDR3 runs to 13 residues. In DNA form, the CDR3 reads TGTGCCAGCAGTTTACCAGTTCGGGAGACCCAGTACTTC. As protein: CASSLPVRETQYF.

V and J are TRBV5-4 and TRBJ2-2; the match to TRBD2 covers 10 bases. Trimming at V came to 6 bases and at J to 7 bases, leaving 12 bases not matched to a gene. This CDR3 is 16 amino acids long. The V gene's germline CDR1 is SGHNT and CDR2 YYREEE (reference sequence). The CDR3 sequence: CASTRGLAGAIGELFF. Written as DNA, the CDR3 is TGTGCCAGCACCCGGGGGCTAGCGGGAGCTATCGGGGAGCTGTTTTTT.

V and J are TRBV10-3 and TRBJ1-2; D is possibly TRBD1 (6 bases). The CDR3 loop spans 11 amino acids. Germline V gene sequence: CDR1 ENHRY, CDR2 SYGVKD. The V gene lost 6 bases and the J gene lost 8 bases, with 10 bases spanning the gap. CDR3 DNA sequence: TGTGCCATCAGCAGGGGTGGAGGCTACACCTTC. Translated, it gives CAISRGGGYTF.

The sample holds one count of this clone. The chain joins TRBV9 to TRBJ2-5; the match to TRBD1 covers 9 bases. Germline V gene lookup returns CDR1 SGDLS and CDR2 YYNGEE. V lost 0 bases, J lost 5 bases, and 8 bases stayed unmatched. The CDR3 extends over 16 amino acids. The CDR3 spells CASSVGGQGYGETQYF. The DNA of the CDR3 is TGTGCCAGCAGCGTAGGCGGACAGGGGTACGGGGAGACCCAGTACTTC.